A single T cell receptor (beta chain) is shown here with its context. The length of the CDR3 is 15 residues. The V end lost 6 bases, the J end lost 9 bases, and 21 bases lay between the germline ends. Germline V gene sequence: CDR1 MNHGY, CDR2 SAAAGT. The data were taken from a study of preoperative IRX-2 immunotherapy in early breast cancer. Treatment reported: preoperative locoregional IRX-2 cytokine immunotherapy. This phase Ib study tested locoregional IRX-2 cytokine immunotherapy given before surgery. TCRdb keeps only in-frame clones here, not all; method: immunoSEQ multiplex PCR. Of about 26,000 clones listed, approximately 80% are singletons.

The sequences come from lymph node tissue, collected after IRX-2 immunotherapy. The sequence was obtained from a human donor with breast cancer. The chain joins TRBV6-8 to TRBJ2-1; a possible D gene is TRBD2 (5 bases). This CDR3 reads CASRTPGGPQGEQFF. The CDR3 nucleotides read TGTGCCAGCAGGACCCCGGGCGGGCCACAAGGTGAGCAGTTCTTC.